This T cell receptor (beta chain) was found in a study of brain metastases from non-small cell lung cancer. Broader study findings: Paired brain metastases and primary tumors largely shared TCR repertoires. In around 66% of brain metastases, T-cell clones were expanded compared with matched primary tumors.

Clones were sequenced by immunoSEQ multiplex PCR, and TCRdb holds only the in-frame ones, with some missing. The sample records under 6,000 clones, about 88% being singletons. The sample holds one count of this clone. Its antigen remains unidentified. CDR3 size: 13 residues. The ends were cut back, 7 bases at V and 6 bases at J, with 15 bases in the middle. V is TRBV12-3 or TRBV12-4 and J is TRBJ1-2; D remains ambiguous. The receptor was derived from a donor at least 40 years old with non-small cell lung cancer. The source material was tissue from a brain metastasis. The CDR3 spells CASMREKVHGYTF. CDR3 nucleotides: TGTGCCAGCATGCGGGAGAAAGTGCATGGCTACACCTTC.